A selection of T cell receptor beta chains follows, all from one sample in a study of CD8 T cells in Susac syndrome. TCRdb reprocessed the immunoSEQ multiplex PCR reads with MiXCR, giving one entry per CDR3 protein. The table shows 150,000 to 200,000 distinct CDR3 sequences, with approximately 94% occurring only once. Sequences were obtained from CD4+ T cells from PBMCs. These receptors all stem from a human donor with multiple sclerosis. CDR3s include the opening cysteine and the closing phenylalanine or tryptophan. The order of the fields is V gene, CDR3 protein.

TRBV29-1 CSVYGRGPGAFF
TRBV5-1 CASSSRSSYNEQFF
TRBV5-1 CASTPDTNSGANVLTF
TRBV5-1 CASSLELGVDTQYF
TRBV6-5 CASTADSYEQYF
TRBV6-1 CASKQSGSYNEQFF
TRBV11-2 CASSLNSGGNEQYF
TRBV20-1 CSARVPKTPQETQYF
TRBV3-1 CASSFLSMKSNYGYTF
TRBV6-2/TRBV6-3 CASTPRLGLNSYEQYF
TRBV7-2 CASSFTGGNIQYF
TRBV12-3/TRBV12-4 CASSWGGTGAITGELFF